The TCR beta chain under discussion was sequenced for a study of blood T cell repertoires in COVID-19. Across the study: The United States, Italy and Spain supplied acute and convalescent COVID-19 samples. PBMCs, B-cell-depleted T cells, or T cells were the source of the cDNA or gDNA that made up the material.

With regard to this clone: Other nucleotide sequences from this sample produce the same CDR3.

Study processing details: The authors estimated nucleated cell counts from reference gene primer amplification. The assay was immunoSEQ multiplex PCR, and TCRdb's table has in-frame clones only and misses some. That table supplies the V and J calls and clone size; D and trimming were determined from the DNA. Among tens of thousands of clones, around nine tenths were seen once, and the ten largest hold around 1.2%. The CDR3 sequence is 14 residues long. The V gene's germline CDR1 is KGHSH and CDR2 LQKENI. V lost 4 bases and J lost 1; bases outside the gene matches: 2. This sequence originates from a woman in her fifties or sixties with acute or convalescent COVID-19. The V call is TRBV18, the J call TRBJ1-1, with TRBD1 matching over 8 bases. The source material was peripheral blood. The CDR3 DNA reads TGTGCCAGCTCACGAGGACAGGGGAACACTGAAGCTTTCTTT. Protein: CASSRGQGNTEAFF. Supplemented by reference TRBV18 and TRBJ1-1, the full variable domain reads NAGVMQNPRHLVRRRGQEARLRCSPMKGHSHVYWYRQLPEEGLKFMVYLQKENIIDESGMPKERFSAEFPKEGPSILRIQQVVRGDSAAYFCASSRGQGNTEAFFGQGTRLTVV.